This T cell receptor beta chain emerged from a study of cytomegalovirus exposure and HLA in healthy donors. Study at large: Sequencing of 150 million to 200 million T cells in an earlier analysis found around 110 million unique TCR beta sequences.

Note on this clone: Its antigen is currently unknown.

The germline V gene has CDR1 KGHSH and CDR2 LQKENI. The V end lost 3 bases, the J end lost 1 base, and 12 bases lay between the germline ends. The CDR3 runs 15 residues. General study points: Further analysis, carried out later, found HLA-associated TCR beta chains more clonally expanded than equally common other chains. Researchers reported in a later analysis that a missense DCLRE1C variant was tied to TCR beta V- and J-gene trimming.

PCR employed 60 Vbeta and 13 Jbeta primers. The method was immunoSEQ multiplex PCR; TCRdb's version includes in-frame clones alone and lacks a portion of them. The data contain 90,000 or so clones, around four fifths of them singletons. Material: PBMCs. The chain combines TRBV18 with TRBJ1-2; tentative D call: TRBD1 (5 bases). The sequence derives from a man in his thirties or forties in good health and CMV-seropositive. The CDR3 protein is CASSPLTAYNYGYTF. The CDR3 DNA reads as TGTGCCAGCTCACCCTTGACAGCCTATAACTATGGCTACACCTTC.